A single T cell receptor beta chain is shown here with its context. Sequencing used immunoSEQ multiplex PCR; TCRdb keeps in-frame clones, though not all of them. The table lists over 65,000 clones, around 89% of them singletons. Trimming took 4 bases from V and 0 from J; bases not matched to a gene: 2. The CDR3 runs to 14 residues. CDR1 and CDR2 (germline): ENHRY, SYGVKD. The source of the sample is a study of T cell responses to AZD1222 COVID-19 vaccine. The J gene is TRBJ2-7, the V gene TRBV10-3; TRBD1 matches at 8 bases. Sequenced material: peripheral blood, taken on day 0 of AZD1222 vaccination. This receptor was identified in an adult in good health. CDR3 nucleotide sequence: TGTGCCATCAGTGTAACAGGGGGCTCCTACGAGCAGTACTTC. It codes for CAISVTGGSYEQYF.